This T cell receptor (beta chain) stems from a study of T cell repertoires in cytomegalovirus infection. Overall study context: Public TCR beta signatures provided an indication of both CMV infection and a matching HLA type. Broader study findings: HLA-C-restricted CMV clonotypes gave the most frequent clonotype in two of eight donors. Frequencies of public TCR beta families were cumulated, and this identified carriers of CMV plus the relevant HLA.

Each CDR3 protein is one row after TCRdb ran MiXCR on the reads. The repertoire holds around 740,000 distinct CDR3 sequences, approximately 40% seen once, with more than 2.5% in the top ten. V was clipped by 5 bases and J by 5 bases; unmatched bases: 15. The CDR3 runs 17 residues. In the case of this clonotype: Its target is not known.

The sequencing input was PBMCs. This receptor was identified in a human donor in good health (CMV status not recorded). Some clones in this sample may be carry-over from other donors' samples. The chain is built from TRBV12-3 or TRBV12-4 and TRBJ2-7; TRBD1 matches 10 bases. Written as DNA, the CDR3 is TGTGCCAGCAGTCCTATTATAGACAGGGGGCCCGTCGACGAGCAGTACTTC. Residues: CASSPIIDRGPVDEQYF.